The rows below give T cell receptor beta chains drawn from one sample of a study of OX40 agonist ivuxolimab in advanced cancers. Some clones are missing from TCRdb's copy, which holds only in-frame ones; the method was immunoSEQ multiplex PCR. The profile shows 45,000 to 50,000 clones, 87% of them singletons. Here the sequenced sample was CD4+ or CD8+ T cells sorted from blood, taken in a trial of the OX40 agonist ivuxolimab. These receptor sequences come from an adult with an advanced solid tumor such as melanoma, head and neck, liver or kidney cancer. The CDR3 runs from the conserved cysteine through the conserved F or W. A D gene is named only where the DNA matches it firmly. The size of a clone is reported for some rows only, either as once, few or many, or as a class for expanded clones.

size,D,J,V,DNA,CDR3
.,.,TRBJ1-4,TRBV9,TGTGCCAGCAGCGTAGATCGGGGGCATGAAAAACTGTTTTTT,CASSVDRGHEKLFF
.,.,TRBJ2-1,TRBV19,TGTGCCAGTAGTATTAGGCTCCAATACAATGAGCAGTTCTTC,CASSIRLQYNEQFF
.,.,TRBJ2-1,TRBV6-1,TGTGCCAGCAGTGAAGTGGTGAGGGGGGAGGCTCCCCGGCGAGATGAGCAGTTCTTC,CASSEVVRGEAPRRDEQFF
once,.,TRBJ2-1,TRBV5-1,TGCGCCAGCAGCTTGGGCCGATTGGGGAATGAGCAGTTCTTC,CASSLGRLGNEQFF
.,.,TRBJ2-2,TRBV7-7,TGTGCTAGCAGCTTAGACGGGAGAGGGACCGGGGAGCTGTTTTTT,CASSLDGRGTGELFF
.,.,TRBJ2-3,TRBV5-4,TGTGCCAGCAGCCTACAGGGACTACGGGCAGATACGCAGTATTTT,CASSLQGLRADTQYF
.,TRBD2,TRBJ2-3,TRBV7-3,TGTGCCAGCAGCTCCCCCGGGTTCGGGGGGAAGAGGACGCAGTATTTT,CASSSPGFGGKRTQYF
.,TRBD2,TRBJ2-7,TRBV7-8,TGTGCCAGCAGCATCCTAGCGGGATTCTACGAGCAGTACTTC,CASSILAGFYEQYF
.,.,TRBJ1-2,TRBV9,TGTGCCAGCAGCGTAGGCAGGGAAAGCTATGGCTACACCTTC,CASSVGRESYGYTF
.,.,TRBJ2-1,TRBV4-1,TGCGCCAGCAGCCCTTCGAGGGCTAGACGGAATGAGCAGTTCTTC,CASSPSRARRNEQFF
.,TRBD1,TRBJ2-7,TRBV19,TGTGCCAGTAGCCTTATGACAGGGGCCGCCTACGAGCAGTACTTC,CASSLMTGAAYEQYF
.,.,TRBJ2-6,TRBV29-1,TGCAGCGTTGAGGGGGTGACTGGGGCCAACGTCCTGACTTTC,CSVEGVTGANVLTF
.,TRBD1,TRBJ2-3,TRBV29-1,TGCAGCGTTGAGGGGGGACAGGGTATTAGGACAGATACGCAGTATTTT,CSVEGGQGIRTDTQYF
.,.,TRBJ1-5,TRBV5-1,TGCGCCAGCAGCTTGGCTGGTCAGAAGCCCCAGCATTTT,CASSLAGQKPQHF
.,.,TRBJ1-2,TRBV5-1,TGCGCCAGCAGCTTGGACCCAGGGCGACGTGGCTACACCTTC,CASSLDPGRRGYTF
.,.,TRBJ1-4,TRBV10-3,TGTGCCATCAGTGGCGGAAGTAATGAAAAACTGTTTTTT,CAISGGSNEKLFF
.,.,TRBJ2-1,TRBV7-9,TGTGCCAGCAGCCTCGAGGGGTTGGAGCAGTTCTTC,CASSLEGLEQFF
.,.,TRBJ1-1,TRBV28,TGTGCCAGCAGAGTCCTTGCGGTAACGGGCACTGAAGCTTTCTTT,CASRVLAVTGTEAFF
.,.,TRBJ1-5,TRBV10-2,TGCGCCAGCAGTGATTCCGGGTCTCTGGGGAATCAGCCCCAGCATTTT,CASSDSGSLGNQPQHF
.,.,TRBJ1-1,TRBV2,TGTGCCTTTGAGAGGGGGAAGAACACTGAAGCTTTCTTT,CAFERGKNTEAFF
.,TRBD1,TRBJ2-5,TRBV5-1,TGCGCCAGCAGCCCGGGACAGGGGGCAGAGACCCAGTACTTC,CASSPGQGAETQYF
.,TRBD2,TRBJ2-3,TRBV11-3,TGTGCCAGCAGCTTAGGGGTGACTAGCGGGAGCACAGATACGCAGTATTTT,CASSLGVTSGSTDTQYF
.,.,TRBJ2-7,TRBV19,TGTGCCAGTAGTAGGGGAGGTAGCGGCGGAGGCGAGCAGTACTTC,CASSRGGSGGGEQYF
.,TRBD1,TRBJ2-5,TRBV15,TGTGCCACCAGCAGGGACAGGGCCAGGGAGACCCAGTACTTC,CATSRDRARETQYF
.,.,TRBJ1-1,TRBV6-6,TGTGCCAGCGCCTTACGCACTGAAGCTTTCTTT,CASALRTEAFF
.,TRBD2,TRBJ2-5,TRBV6-4,TGTGCCAGCTCTCGACTAGCGGGAGACCAAGAGACCCAGTACTTC,CASSRLAGDQETQYF